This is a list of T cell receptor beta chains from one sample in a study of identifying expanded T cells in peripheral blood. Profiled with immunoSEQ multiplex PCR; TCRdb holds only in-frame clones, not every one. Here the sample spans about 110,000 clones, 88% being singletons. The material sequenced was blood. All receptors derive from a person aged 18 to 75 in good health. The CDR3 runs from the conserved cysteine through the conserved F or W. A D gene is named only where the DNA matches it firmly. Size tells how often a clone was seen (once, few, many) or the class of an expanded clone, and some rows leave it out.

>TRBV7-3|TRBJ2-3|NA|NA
TGTGCCAGCAGCCCCCTCGGCGGTGTAGGAGATACGCAGTATTTT
CASSPLGGVGDTQYF
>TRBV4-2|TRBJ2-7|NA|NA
TGTGCCAGCAGCCAGGGGCAGTACGAGCAGTACTTC
CASSQGQYEQYF
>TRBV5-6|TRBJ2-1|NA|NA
TGTGCCAGCAGCCCAACAGCGACTCTAAATGAGCAGTTCTTC
CASSPTATLNEQFF
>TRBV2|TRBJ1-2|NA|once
TGTGCCAGCAGTAGGACAGACTATGGCTACACCTTC
CASSRTDYGYTF
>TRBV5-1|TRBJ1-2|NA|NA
TGCGCCAGCAGCGCTCAGGAGCGGGGGCTGGACGGCTACACCTTC
CASSAQERGLDGYTF
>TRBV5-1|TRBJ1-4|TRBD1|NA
TGCGCCAGCAGTTCCGGGACAGGGGGAACAACTAATGAAAAACTGTTTTTT
CASSSGTGGTTNEKLFF
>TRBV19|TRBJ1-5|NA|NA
TGTGCCAGTAGTTCCCAGGGGAGGAGGAATCAGCCCCAGCATTTT
CASSSQGRRNQPQHF
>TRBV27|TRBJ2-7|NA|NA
TGTGCCAGCAGTTTATCTCGGCCAAGGGGCGAGCAGTACTTC
CASSLSRPRGEQYF
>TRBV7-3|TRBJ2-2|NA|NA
TGTGCCAGCAGCGCCGCCGGGACCCACATTTCCGGGGAGCTGTTTTTT
CASSAAGTHISGELFF
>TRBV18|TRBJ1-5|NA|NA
TGTGCCAGCTCACCGGGTGTTAACGATCAGCCCCAGCATTTT
CASSPGVNDQPQHF
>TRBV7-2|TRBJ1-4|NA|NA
TGTGCCAGCAGACAACACACAACTAATGAAAAACTGTTTTTT
CASRQHTTNEKLFF
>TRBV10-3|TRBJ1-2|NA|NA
TGTGCCATCAGTGAGGGGAGATTGGGACACATCGAGAACTATGGCTACACCTTC
CAISEGRLGHIENYGYTF
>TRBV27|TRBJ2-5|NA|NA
TGTGCCAGCAGTCCGAGGATCCACAAAGGGGAGACCCAGTACTTC
CASSPRIHKGETQYF